The entry below gives a single T cell receptor (beta chain) sequence along with its context. The primer mix had 60 V beta and 13 J beta primers. Data came from immunoSEQ multiplex PCR; TCRdb stores just in-frame clones and leaves some out. The table has roughly 85,000 clones, 85% seen once. CDR3 size: 17 residues. Trimming cost V 3 bases and J 8 bases; bases outside gene matches: 13. Germline V CDR1 and CDR2: SGHRS, YFSETQ. This sample is drawn from a study of glioma-infiltrating T cells after dendritic cell vaccination. Study background: Patients received autologous tumor lysate-pulsed dendritic cell vaccination between about 2003 and 2013.

As to time point: after dendritic cell vaccination, including at tumor progression/relapse. The rearrangement uses TRBV5-1 and TRBJ2-1; 11 bases are a match to TRBD2. The specimen comprised blood, sampled after dendritic cell vaccination. The origin of this receptor is a human donor with glioblastoma. CDR3 nucleotide sequence: TGCGCCAGCAGCTGGCTCCCCGCTAGCGGGGGGACCCATGAGCAGTTCTTC. Residues: CASSWLPASGGTHEQFF.